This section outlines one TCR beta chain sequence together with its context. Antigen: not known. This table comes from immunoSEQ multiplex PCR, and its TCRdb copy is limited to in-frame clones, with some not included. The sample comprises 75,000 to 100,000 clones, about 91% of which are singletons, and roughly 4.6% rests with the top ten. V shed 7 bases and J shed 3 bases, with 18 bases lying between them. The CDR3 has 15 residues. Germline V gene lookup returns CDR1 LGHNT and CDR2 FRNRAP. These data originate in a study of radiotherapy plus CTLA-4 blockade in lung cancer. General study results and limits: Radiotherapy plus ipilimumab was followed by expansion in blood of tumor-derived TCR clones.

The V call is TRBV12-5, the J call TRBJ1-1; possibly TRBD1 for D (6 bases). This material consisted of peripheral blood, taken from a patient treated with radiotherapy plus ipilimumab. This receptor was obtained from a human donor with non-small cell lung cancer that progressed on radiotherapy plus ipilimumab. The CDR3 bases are TGTGCTAGTGCCACGGCCGGGGGCGCGTACACTGAAGCTTTCTTT. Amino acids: CASATAGGAYTEAFF.